This T cell receptor beta chain is drawn from a study of tumor T cells in aggressive B-cell lymphoma. A single count supports this clone. Here immunoSEQ multiplex PCR was the method, and the copy in TCRdb shows in-frame clones only, minus some. This table holds about 1,200 clones, about 83% found once. The CDR3 contains 15 residues. The germline gives CDR1 SEHNR, CDR2 FQNEAQ (reference sequence). Trimming removed 4 bases from V and 1 base from J; junction bases left unmatched: 3. The chain uses TRBV7-9 and TRBJ2-7, with 11 bases aligning to TRBD2. The TCR originated in an adult with diffuse large B cell lymphoma. Sequencing used tumor tissue. The CDR3 DNA reads as TGTGCCAGCAGCTCGGGACTAGCGGTTTCCTACGAGCAGTACTTC. Its translation is CASSSGLAVSYEQYF.